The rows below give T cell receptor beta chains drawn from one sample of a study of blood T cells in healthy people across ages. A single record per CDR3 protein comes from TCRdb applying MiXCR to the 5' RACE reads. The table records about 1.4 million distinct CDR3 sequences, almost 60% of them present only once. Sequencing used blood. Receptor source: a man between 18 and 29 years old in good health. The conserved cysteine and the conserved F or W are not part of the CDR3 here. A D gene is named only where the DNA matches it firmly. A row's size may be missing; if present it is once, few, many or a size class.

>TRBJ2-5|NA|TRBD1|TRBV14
ASSQDVRDRGEFEQY
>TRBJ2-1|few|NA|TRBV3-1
ASSQADTLEGNEQF
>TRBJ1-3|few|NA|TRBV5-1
ASSLGADTIY
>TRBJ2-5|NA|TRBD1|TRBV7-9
ASSGGTGTGQETQY
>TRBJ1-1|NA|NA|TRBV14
ASSQRARTEAF
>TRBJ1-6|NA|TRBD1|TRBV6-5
ASSAANRGNSPLH
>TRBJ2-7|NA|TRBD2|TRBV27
ASRRDRGTSGDSYEQY
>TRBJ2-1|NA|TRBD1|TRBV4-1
ASTRTGLSSHNEQF
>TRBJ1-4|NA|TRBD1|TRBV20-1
SARLLRTGGYEKLF
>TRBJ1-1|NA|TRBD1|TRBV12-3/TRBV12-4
ASSLEGSRTGTETF
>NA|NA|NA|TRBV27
ASSLQWGKETQY
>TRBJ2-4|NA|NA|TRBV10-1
ASGPGTPSAKNIQY
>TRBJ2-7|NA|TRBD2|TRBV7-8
ASSLDVVAGEVHEQY
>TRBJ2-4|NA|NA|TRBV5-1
ASSIGAGSDGQY
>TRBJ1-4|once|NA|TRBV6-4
ASSAQDAIGEKLF
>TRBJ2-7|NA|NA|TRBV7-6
ASSSHDTYEQY
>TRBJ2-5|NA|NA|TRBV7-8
ASTMYQETQY
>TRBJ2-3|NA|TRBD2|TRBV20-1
SASWRASGVTDTQY
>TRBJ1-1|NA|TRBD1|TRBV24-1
ATSEVTGTGRGGTEAF
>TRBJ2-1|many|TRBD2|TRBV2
ASGGLAGARGQF
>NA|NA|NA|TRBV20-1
SAQPSQGSEETQY
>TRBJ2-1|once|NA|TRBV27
ASTTRRMGSSYNEQF
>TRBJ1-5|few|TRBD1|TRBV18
ASSPDRNQPQH
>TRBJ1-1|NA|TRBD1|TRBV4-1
ASTPRGLTEAF
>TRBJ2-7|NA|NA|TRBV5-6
ASSWGLERPYEQY
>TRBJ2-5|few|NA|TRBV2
ASQGEETQY
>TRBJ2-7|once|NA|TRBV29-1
SVGEFGNEQY
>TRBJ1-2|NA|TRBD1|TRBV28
ASRLPGTAKNYGYT
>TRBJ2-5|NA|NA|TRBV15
ATSRVRGGETQY
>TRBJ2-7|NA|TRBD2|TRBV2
ASRGRGGGEQY
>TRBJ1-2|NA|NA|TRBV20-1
SAAPTGLNYGYT
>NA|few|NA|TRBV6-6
ASSYDDEQY
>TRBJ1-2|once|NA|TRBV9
ASSSKGLATYGYT
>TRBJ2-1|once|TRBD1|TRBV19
ASSSPDRGWTSEQF
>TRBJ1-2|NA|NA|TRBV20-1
SAGPPGGYPNYGYT
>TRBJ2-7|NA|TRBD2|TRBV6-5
ASSSWTSGSRTYEQY
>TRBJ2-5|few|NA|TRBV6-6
ASSAYNDQETQY
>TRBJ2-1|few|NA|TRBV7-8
ASSPLMGGLNEQF
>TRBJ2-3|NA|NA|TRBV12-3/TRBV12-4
ASSFPPCGTDTQY
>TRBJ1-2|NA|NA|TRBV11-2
ASSRHFKSWVPDPLGSGYT
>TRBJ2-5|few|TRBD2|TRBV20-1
SAETSGKETQY
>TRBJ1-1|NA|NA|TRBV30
AWSVGGVNTEAF
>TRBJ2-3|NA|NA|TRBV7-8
ASSYAWTGDTQY
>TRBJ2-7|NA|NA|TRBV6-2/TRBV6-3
ASSYEPTRSSYEQY
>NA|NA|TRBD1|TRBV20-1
SARDRTGAPYEQY
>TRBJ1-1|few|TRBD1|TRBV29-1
SVLTGDTEAF
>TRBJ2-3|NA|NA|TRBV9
ASSVTPPGGADTQY
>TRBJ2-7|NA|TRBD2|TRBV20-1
SASSQTGTSGRAIIHEQY
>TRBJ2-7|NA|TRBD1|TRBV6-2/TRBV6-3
ASSPGQGLGKEQY
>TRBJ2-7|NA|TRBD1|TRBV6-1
ASSEARNTGGEQY
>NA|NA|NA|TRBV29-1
SVQMDSYEQY
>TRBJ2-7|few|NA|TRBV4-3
ASSQGPRGELSEQY
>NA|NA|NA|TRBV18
ASSPAGLRETQY
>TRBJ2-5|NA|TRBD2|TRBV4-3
ASSRSGGTQETQY